This TCR beta chain was captured by sequencing in a study of blood T cell repertoires in COVID-19. Study overall: PBMCs, B-cell-depleted T cells, or T cells were the source of the cDNA or gDNA that made up the material.

The CDR3 extends over 13 amino acids. In germline, CDR1 is KGHDR, CDR2 SFDVKD. V shed 10 bases, J shed 6 bases, and the junction held 9 bases outside the gene matches. Original methodology: Estimated nucleated cell counts came from reference gene primer amplification. Assay: immunoSEQ multiplex PCR; the TCRdb copy retains only in-frame clones and omits some. V and J calls and clone size follow that table, whereas D and trimming were derived from the DNA. Here the sample spans 250,000 or so clones, 88% being singletons. The study recruited exposed participants who had met a COVID-19 case within 2 weeks before entry.

The receptor was derived from a woman in her twenties or thirties who had been exposed to COVID-19. The chain employs TRBV24-1 and TRBJ1-2; 8 nucleotides line up with TRBD1. Sequenced material: PBMCs or T cells enriched from blood (not recorded which). As DNA, the CDR3 is TGTGCCACTAACTCCGGGACAGGTAATGGCTACACCTTC. Its translation: CATNSGTGNGYTF.